This T cell receptor beta chain emerged from a study of cytomegalovirus exposure and HLA in healthy donors. Points from the study as a whole: Later analysis associated a missense DCLRE1C variant with TCR beta V- and J-gene trimming. The records held CMV serostatus as the only immune exposure information. Another analysis was done later, and it associated 16,951 TCR beta sequences with HLA alleles at 0.05 false discovery rate. In an earlier analysis, productive rearrangement rates for most beta V segments clustered near 87% or 30%.

About this clone: Its antigen is still unknown.

PCR used 60 Vbeta primers and 13 Jbeta primers. The method was immunoSEQ multiplex PCR; TCRdb's version includes in-frame clones alone and lacks a portion of them. The table lists 130,000 or so clones, roughly 81% of them singletons. Between the trimmed V and J ends, which lost 3 bases and 4 bases, there was a span of 15 bases. CDR1 is SGHTA, CDR2 FQGNSA, per germline. The CDR3 totals 15 residues. The chain has TRBV7-2 and TRBJ1-1; D is undetermined. This clonotype was obtained from a female donor in good health and CMV-seronegative. Input material: PBMCs. CDR3 in amino acids: CASSLVQSGSTEAFF. CDR3 DNA: TGTGCCAGCAGCTTGGTTCAGTCGGGTTCCACTGAAGCTTTCTTT.